This T cell receptor (beta chain) came from a study of a mutant IDH1 vaccine in newly diagnosed glioma. Study summary: Beginning 4-6 weeks after radiotherapy alone, or with temozolomide cycles, vaccination took place. Therapy received beforehand was radiotherapy, temozolomide, or both, with most patients given both. Study observations and caveats: Vaccination elicited immune responses in roughly 93% of patients.

CDR1 is MGHRA and CDR2 is YSYEKL in the germline V gene. Deletions cut 4 bases from V and 0 bases from J, with 8 bases between. The CDR3 runs 14 residues. About this clone itself: Its specificity is unknown.

The time point was: week 35, safety follow-up. Vaccinated patients received 300 ug of mutant IDH1 20-mer peptide per dose, with topical imiquimod. Using immunoSEQ multiplex PCR, the repertoire was profiled, and TCRdb retains in-frame clones only, with some absent. The data contain tens of thousands of clones, more than 75% of them singletons. The J gene is TRBJ2-3, the V gene TRBV4-1, with D possibly TRBD2 on 5 matching bases. The receptor was derived from a man in his fifties with glioma. Sequencing was performed on PBMCs, taken from a glioma patient whose treatment included an IDH1 peptide vaccine. In nucleotides, the CDR3 is TGCGCCAGCAGCCGCAGGACTAGCACAGATACGCAGTATTTT. Translated, it gives CASSRRTSTDTQYF.